The 10 T cell receptor beta chains in this list originate from one sample, sequenced in a study of PD-1 blockade in classical Hodgkin lymphoma. Clones were sequenced by immunoSEQ multiplex PCR, and TCRdb holds only the in-frame ones, with some missing. The sample consists of tens of thousands of clones, 55% to 75% of them appearing once. Patients all relapsed after autologous stem cell transplantation, and there was variation in brentuximab vedotin exposure. Sequenced here: peripheral blood mononuclear cells (PBMCs), sampled at baseline. The receptors were sampled from a human donor with classical Hodgkin lymphoma.

CDR3 sequence: CASSLWDRGTEAFF. In DNA form, the CDR3 reads TGTGCCAGCAGTTTATGGGACAGGGGCACTGAAGCTTTCTTT. V usage is TRBV27 and J usage is TRBJ1-1; 10 bases agree with TRBD1. The CDR3 is 14 residues long. CDR1 and CDR2 from the germline V gene are MNHEY and SMNVEV (reference sequence). J lost 4 bases, V lost 1 base, and 0 bases had no gene match.

This clone occurred a few times. V and J are TRBV11-2 and TRBJ2-7; D might be TRBD1 (5 bases). The ends were cut back, 5 bases at V and 9 bases at J, with 11 bases in the middle. The CDR3 runs to 11 residues. The V gene's germline CDR1 is SGHAT and CDR2 FQNNGV. This CDR3 reads CASSVGAVQYF. Written as DNA, the CDR3 is TGTGCCAGCAGCGTTGGGGCCGTGCAGTACTTC.

This clone was seen only a few times. This chain uses TRBV7-9 with TRBJ1-2; D unresolved. The V end was cut by 1 base, the J end by 14 bases, with 20 bases between. The length of the CDR3 is 14 residues. Germline CDR1 SEHNR, CDR2 FQNEAQ (reference sequence). This chain's CDR3 is CASSLGGQLSLGTF. CDR3 nucleotides: TGTGCCAGCAGCTTAGGAGGGCAACTCTCCCTGGGGACCTTC. The variable domain in full, with the rest retrieved from reference TRBV7-9 and TRBJ1-2, is DTGVSQNPRHKITKRGQNVTFRCDPISEHNRLYWYRQTLGQGPEFLTYFQNEAQLEKSRLLSDRFSAERPKGSFSTLEIQRTEQGDSAMYLCASSLGGQLSLGTFGSGTRLTVV.

The J gene is TRBJ1-2, the V gene TRBV2; 7 positions match TRBD1. Germline lookup yields CDR1 SNHLY and CDR2 FYNNEI. The CDR3 extends over 15 amino acids. After removal of 3 bases from V and 0 bases from J, the junction contained 4 bases not matched to a gene. The DNA of the CDR3 is TGTGCCAGCAGTGAGTCCGGGACAGCTAACTATGGCTACACCTTC. It translates to CASSESGTANYGYTF.

The rearrangement links TRBV19 to TRBJ1-5; a possible D gene is TRBD1 (6 bases). Trimming removed 6 bases at V and 2 bases at J, with 11 bases between. The CDR3 covers 14 residues. From germline, CDR1 is LNHDA and CDR2 SQIVND (reference sequence). The CDR3 nucleotides read TGTGCCAGTAGACCCGGACAGCGCAATCAGCCCCAGCATTTT. Residues: CASRPGQRNQPQHF.

The chain links TRBV10-3 to TRBJ1-4; D is uncertain. The CDR3 runs 13 residues. Germline assignment: CDR1 ENHRY and CDR2 SYGVKD. V gave up 4 bases and J gave up 7 bases, with 10 bases separating them. This chain's CDR3 is CAISGGKGEKLFF. As DNA, the CDR3 is TGTGCCATCAGTGGAGGGAAAGGTGAAAAACTGTTTTTT.

This chain uses TRBV13 with TRBJ1-1; D is ambiguous. Germline V CDR1 and CDR2: PRHDT, FYEKMQ (reference sequence). The CDR3 totals 13 residues. Trimming pared 6 bases from V and 1 base from J, leaving 9 bases between. The DNA of the CDR3 is TGTGCCAGCAGGCCTACAGCGAACACTGAAGCTTTCTTT. This codes for CASRPTANTEAFF.

This sequence joins TRBV28 and TRBJ2-4; perhaps D is TRBD1 or TRBD2 (6 bases each). V lost 7 bases, J lost 1 base, and 17 bases lay in between. The germline CDR1 and CDR2 sequences are MDHEN and SYDVKM. This CDR3 region has 16 residues. CDR3 residues: CASTLGGGRAKNIQYF. Here the CDR3 DNA reads TGTGCCAGCACCCTTGGAGGGGGAAGGGCCAAAAACATTCAGTACTTC.

This chain joins TRBV6-7 and TRBJ2-2, with D possibly being TRBD1 (7 bases). TRBV6-7 is recorded as an ORF, its role being uncertain. The CDR3 sequence is 14 residues long. V gave up 8 bases and J gave up 6 bases, with 16 bases separating them. The CDR3 DNA reads as TGTGCCAGCTTACCAGGGGGGTTCTCCGGGGAGCTGTTTTTT. Protein: CASLPGGFSGELFF.

This clone was recorded once. V is TRBV19 and J is TRBJ2-5; 8 bases fit TRBD1. The CDR3 runs 19 residues. Trimming removed 4 bases from V and 0 bases from J; junction bases left unmatched: 16. Germline values: CDR1 LNHDA, CDR2 SQIVND (reference sequence). Here the CDR3 DNA reads TGTGCCAGTAGTAAAACATCAACAGGGGGATACACGTACCAAGAGACCCAGTACTTC. It yields the protein CASSKTSTGGYTYQETQYF.